This entry concerns a single T cell receptor beta chain. PCR was performed using 60 Vbeta and 13 Jbeta primers. Data came from immunoSEQ multiplex PCR; TCRdb stores just in-frame clones and leaves some out. The repertoire consists of some 140,000 clones, with 70% to 75% occurring once and the leading ten covering 3.1%. This entry comes from a study of cytomegalovirus exposure and HLA in healthy donors. This CDR3 comprises 16 residues. CDR1 is LNHDA, CDR2 SQIVND, per germline (reference sequence). Trimming removed 4 bases from V and 0 bases from J, with 13 bases in between. The genes are TRBV19 and TRBJ2-1; D remains unclear. The source of this sequence is a man between 25 and 39 years old in good health and CMV-seronegative. Sequenced: PBMCs. The CDR3 DNA sequence: TGTGCCAGTAGTAAAAGCCCCTCAAGCTCCTACAATGAGCAGTTCTTC. Translated: CASSKSPSSSYNEQFF.